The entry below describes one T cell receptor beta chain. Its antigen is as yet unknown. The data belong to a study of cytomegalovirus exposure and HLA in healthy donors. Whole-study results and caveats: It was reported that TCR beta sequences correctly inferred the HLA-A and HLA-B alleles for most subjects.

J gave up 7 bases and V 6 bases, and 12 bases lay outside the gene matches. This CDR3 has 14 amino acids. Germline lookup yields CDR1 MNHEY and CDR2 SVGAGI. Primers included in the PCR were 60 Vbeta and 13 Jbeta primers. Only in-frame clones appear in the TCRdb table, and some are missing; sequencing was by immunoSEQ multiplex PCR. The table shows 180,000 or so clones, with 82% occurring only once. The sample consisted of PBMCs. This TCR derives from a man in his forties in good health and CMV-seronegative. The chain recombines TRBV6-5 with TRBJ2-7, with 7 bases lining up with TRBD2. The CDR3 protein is CASSPAGREREQYF. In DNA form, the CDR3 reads TGTGCCAGCAGCCCGGCAGGGAGGGAACGGGAGCAGTACTTC.